The next 31 T cell receptor beta chains were all read from a single sample in a study of monozygotic twins with inflammatory bowel disease. From its re-call of the 5' RACE reads, TCRdb lists each CDR3 protein once, without DNA. The listing contains roughly 160,000 distinct CDR3 sequences. Sequenced material: blood. The origin of the receptors is a human donor with ulcerative colitis or Crohn's disease, or a healthy co-twin of an affected twin (not recorded which).

The chain employs TRBV28 and TRBJ1-2; the D call from TCRdb, TRBD1, cannot be confirmed without DNA. Germline V gene data show CDR1 as MDHEN and CDR2 as SYDVKM. The length of the CDR3 is 17 residues. The CDR3 sequence: CASSYRPNTGGSYGYTF.

This chain connects TRBV25-1 to TRBJ2-3; the D call from TCRdb, TRBD1, cannot be confirmed without DNA. The CDR3 loop spans 12 amino acids. Germline assignment: CDR1 MGHDK and CDR2 SYGVNS. The CDR3 here is CASSEYPGTQYF.

V gene TRBV7-6 combines with J gene TRBJ2-7. The germline CDR1 and CDR2 sequences are SGHVS and FNYEAQ. This CDR3 contains 14 residues. The CDR3 region is CASSLDLEDYEQYF.

The rearrangement uses TRBV11-2 and TRBJ2-1; the D gene TCRdb calls, TRBD2, cannot be checked with no DNA. CDR1 SGHAT and CDR2 FQNNGV come from the germline V gene. There are 16 residues in the CDR3. The CDR3 protein is CASSLEGDLAYNEQFF.

The CDR3 protein is CASSPRGAYNSPLHF. J is TRBJ1-6 and V is TRBV7-2; no DNA is available, so the TRBD1 call from TCRdb remains unchecked. CDR3 size: 15 residues. The germline V gene encodes CDR1 SGHTA and CDR2 FQGNSA.

The V gene is TRBV7-2, the J gene TRBJ2-2. The CDR3 contains 14 residues. The germline gives CDR1 SGHTA, CDR2 FQGNSA. The CDR3 spells CASSLALAIGELFF.

The rearrangement links TRBV29-1 to TRBJ2-1. From germline, CDR1 is SQVTM and CDR2 ANQGSEA. This CDR3 is 13 amino acids long. The CDR3 reads CSVDGTTYNEQFF.

The chain recombines TRBV11-2 with TRBJ1-4. There are 18 residues in the CDR3. The germline V gene has CDR1 SGHAT and CDR2 FQNNGV. CDR3 amino acids: CASSQRVLDRSTNEKLFF.

The chain is built from TRBV19 and TRBJ1-1; with no DNA, the TCRdb D assignment of TRBD1 cannot be verified. CDR3 length equals 14 residues. Looked up from germline, CDR1 is LNHDA and CDR2 is SQIVND (reference sequence). The CDR3 is CATGGQGIATEAFF.

This chain joins TRBV20-1 and TRBJ2-3; there is no DNA to check the TCRdb D call of TRBD1. CDR1 and CDR2 from the germline V gene are DFQATT and SNEGSKA (reference sequence). CDR3 length: 17 amino acids. The CDR3 protein is CSAPPWIRGQDTDTQYF.

The gene calls are TRBV30 and TRBJ1-1; the D call from TCRdb, TRBD1, cannot be confirmed without DNA. Germline values: CDR1 GTSNPN, CDR2 SVGIG (reference sequence). CDR3 size: 13 residues. CDR3 sequence: CAWVGQGANEAFF.

CDR3 sequence reads: CASSLGRDRVSPPQYF. The chain is built from TRBV5-1 and TRBJ2-5; as DNA is missing, the TRBD1 call by TCRdb cannot be tested. Germline V gene sequence: CDR1 SGHRS, CDR2 YFSETQ. This CDR3 is built from 16 residues.

The chain couples TRBV20-1 to TRBJ2-3; without DNA, the TCRdb call of TRBD1 cannot be checked. The CDR3 spans 17 residues. Germline lookup yields CDR1 DFQATT and CDR2 SNEGSKA (reference sequence). Here the CDR3 reads CSASKPSGEVSADTQYF.

The V gene is TRBV12-3 or TRBV12-4, the J gene TRBJ2-3; TCRdb proposes TRBD1, but this gene call is untestable without DNA. The CDR3 has 13 residues. CDR3 region: CASSLFRGDTQYF.

J is TRBJ2-2 and V is TRBV5-1; the TCRdb call, TRBD2, lacks DNA for checking. Germline values: CDR1 SGHRS, CDR2 YFSETQ. The length of the CDR3 is 15 residues. The CDR3 reads CASGPVGGSTGELFF.

J is TRBJ2-2 and V is TRBV9; the D call of TRBD2 rests on TCRdb alone, since no DNA is present to check it. Germline CDR1 and CDR2: SGDLS and YYNGEE. The CDR3 spans 15 residues. The CDR3 region is CASSTGLTNTGELFF.

This chain connects TRBV15 to TRBJ2-1; checking the TCRdb D call of TRBD2 is not possible without DNA. CDR1 and CDR2 (germline): LNHNV, YYDKDF (reference sequence). The CDR3 contains 15 residues. CDR3 protein: CATTPGGRGENEQFF.

The rearrangement links TRBV12-3 or TRBV12-4 to TRBJ1-1; as DNA is missing, the TRBD1 call by TCRdb cannot be tested. CDR3 length: 19 amino acids. The chain's CDR3 is CASSLAGLTGGSGNTEAFF.

This chain connects TRBV9 to TRBJ2-5; with no DNA, the TCRdb D assignment of TRBD2 cannot be verified. The CDR3 is 14 amino acids. The V gene's germline CDR1 is SGDLS and CDR2 YYNGEE. CDR3 loop: CASSIGGRDGTQYF.

The J gene is TRBJ2-5, the V gene TRBV7-6; TCRdb gives TRBD2 as the D gene, but with no DNA this cannot be confirmed. Germline V gives CDR1 SGHVS, CDR2 FNYEAQ. CDR3 length equals 14 residues. This CDR3 is CASSLVKGLETQYF.

V gene TRBV21-1 combines with J gene TRBJ2-7; TCRdb lists TRBD1, though no DNA is available to test this call. TRBV21-1 is labeled a pseudogene. This CDR3 has 15 amino acids. CDR3: CASSGGTGPLNEQYF.

This chain uses TRBV7-2 with TRBJ2-1; absent DNA, TCRdb's TRBD2 call cannot be checked. Germline V lookup: CDR1 SGHTA, CDR2 FQGNSA. The CDR3 contains 15 residues. CDR3 sequence reads: CASSLNSGSYNEQFF.

The CDR3 sequence is CASRGTGPPGVVLHF. This chain connects TRBV27 to TRBJ1-6; TCRdb names TRBD1, which stays unverified in the absence of DNA. CDR1 and CDR2 (germline): MNHEY, SMNVEV (reference sequence). This CDR3 contains 15 residues.

The J gene is TRBJ2-2, the V gene TRBV5-1; TCRdb names TRBD1, which stays unverified in the absence of DNA. Germline values: CDR1 SGHRS, CDR2 YFSETQ. This CDR3 is 15 amino acids long. CDR3 loop: CASSPRIPTSGELFF.

V usage is TRBV7-2 and J usage is TRBJ2-7; the D gene TCRdb calls, TRBD1, cannot be checked with no DNA. Germline V gene data show CDR1 as SGHTA and CDR2 as FQGNSA. The CDR3 extends over 14 amino acids. CDR3 region: CASSLATGEDEQYF.

The V gene is TRBV7-8, the J gene TRBJ2-7; as DNA is missing, the TRBD2 call by TCRdb cannot be tested. Germline V gene sequence: CDR1 SGHVS, CDR2 FQNEAQ. The CDR3 length is 13 residues. The chain's CDR3 is CASRSPTSGEQYF.

The rearrangement links TRBV4-3 to TRBJ2-7; TCRdb calls TRBD1, which cannot be checked without DNA. The CDR3 has 15 residues. Germline-derived CDR1 and CDR2 are LGHNA and YSLEER. The CDR3 sequence: CASRQEVPSSYEQYF.

The rearrangement uses TRBV11-2 and TRBJ2-3; TCRdb designates TRBD1, a call that cannot be tested without DNA. Germline CDR1 reads SGHAT; CDR2 reads FQNNGV. CDR3 length: 14 residues. CDR3: CASSLAGSGDTQYF.

The chain employs TRBV19 and TRBJ2-1; the D gene TCRdb calls, TRBD2, cannot be checked with no DNA. Germline CDR1 is LNHDA and CDR2 is SQIVND (reference sequence). The CDR3 runs to 15 residues. The CDR3 reads CASRPGTSGGYEQFF. The complete variable domain, with remaining parts taken from reference TRBV19 and TRBJ2-1, reads DGGITQSPKYLFRKEGQNVTLSCEQNLNHDAMYWYRQDPGQGLRLIYYSQIVNDFQKGDIAEGYSVSREKKESFPLTVTSAQKNPTAFYLCASRPGTSGGYEQFFGPGTRLTVL.

This rearrangement joins TRBV6-5 to TRBJ1-1; the D call of TRBD1 rests on TCRdb alone, since no DNA is present to check it. This CDR3 region has 14 residues. Germline CDR1 MNHEY, CDR2 SVGAGI. The CDR3 sequence: CASVYSWGGTEAFF.

The chain links TRBV28 to TRBJ2-4. The CDR3 is 12 residues long. Germline V gene lookup returns CDR1 MDHEN and CDR2 SYDVKM. CDR3 sequence reads: CASGEAKNIQYF.